The 8 T cell receptor beta chains reported below all come from one sample, sequenced in a study of human T cells and chemical hapten exposure. This sample's time point: patch test 3, about 24 weeks after DPC sensitization. Treatment: therapeutic diphenylcyclopropenone sensitization with weekly scalp DPC. Whole blood, unfractionated, served as the material for total RNA extraction. A single record per CDR3 protein comes from TCRdb applying MiXCR to the RACE reads. This table has 35,000 to 45,000 distinct CDR3 sequences, roughly 13% appearing once. The sequences come from whole blood, collected in connection with sensitization to the hapten diphenylcyclopropenone (DPC). These receptors originate from a woman in her 40s with alopecia areata. Some clones in this sample may be carry-over from other donors' samples.

The V call is TRBV7-9, the J call TRBJ2-1; 9 positions match TRBD2. This CDR3 has 16 amino acids. Germline V gene lookup returns CDR1 SEHNR and CDR2 FQNEAQ (reference sequence). The J segment lost 4 bases and the V segment lost 6 bases, leaving 10 bases of the junction unmatched. CDR3 amino acids: CASSSNSGRGYNEQFF. The CDR3 nucleotides are TGTGCCAGCAGTTCAAATAGCGGGAGAGGTTACAATGAGCAGTTCTTC.

This sequence joins TRBV9 and TRBJ2-1; no definite D call. This CDR3 has 15 residues. V was clipped by 0 bases and J by 2 bases, with 9 bases between them. The germline CDR1 and CDR2 sequences are SGDLS and YYNGEE. The CDR3 spells CASSVGGLTYNEQFF. The CDR3 nucleotides are TGTGCCAGCAGCGTAGGCGGCCTCACCTACAATGAGCAGTTCTTC.

In its sample, this clonotype was seen a few times. CDR3 in DNA: TGTGCCAGCAGTCTGACAGGGCCGGGGAGTGGCACAGATACGCAGTATTTT. It translates to CASSLTGPGSGTDTQYF. The chain combines TRBV28 with TRBJ2-3; 7 nucleotides align to TRBD1. This CDR3 has 17 amino acids. Germline V gene sequence: CDR1 MDHEN, CDR2 SYDVKM. Losses at the gene ends were 5 bases for V and 1 base for J; bases not matched to a gene: 12.

This clonotype was picked up many times. The chain carries TRBV19 and TRBJ2-3; TRBD2 matches at 13 bases. The CDR3 spans 17 residues. Germline V lookup: CDR1 LNHDA, CDR2 SQIVND (reference sequence). Trimming removed 6 bases from V and 2 bases from J; junction bases left unmatched: 8. The CDR3 loop is CASSLRTSGRVTDTQYF. The CDR3 region has the DNA TGTGCCAGTAGCCTCCGGACTAGCGGGAGAGTCACAGATACGCAGTATTTT.

This clonotype was counted at least ten times. The chain combines TRBV7-3 with TRBJ2-3; 13 bases line up with TRBD2. From germline, CDR1 is SGHTA and CDR2 FQGTGA. J gave up 2 bases and V 4 bases, and 6 bases lay outside the gene matches. The CDR3 runs to 17 residues. Here the CDR3 reads CASSSWTSGSVTDTQYF. The CDR3 DNA reads TGTGCCAGCAGCTCCTGGACTAGCGGGAGTGTCACAGATACGCAGTATTTT. Variable domain in full (rest from reference TRBV7-3 and TRBJ2-3): GAGVSQTPSNKVTEKGKYVELRCDPISGHTALYWYRQSLGQGPEFLIYFQGTGAADDSGLPNDRFFAVRPEGSVSTLKIQRTERGDSAVYLCASSSWTSGSVTDTQYFGPGTRLTVL.

CDR3: CASSQDAREQYF. CDR3 nucleotides: TGTGCCAGCAGCCAAGATGCGAGGGAGCAGTACTTC. The chain is built from TRBV4-2 and TRBJ2-7; D not resolved. Germline CDR1 and CDR2: LGHNA and YNFKEQ. The CDR3 is made up of 12 amino acids. Trimming stripped 0 bases from V and 7 bases from J, with 7 bases between.

Only a few counts were recorded for this clonotype. The CDR3 protein is CASSPQRETQYF. CDR3 nucleotides: TGTGCCAGCAGCCCCCAGAGAGAGACCCAGTACTTC. This sequence joins TRBV6-2 or TRBV6-3 and TRBJ2-5, with no clear D. Germline V CDR1 and CDR2: MNHEY, SVGEGT. Trimming shortened V by 6 bases and J by 4 bases, and 9 bases separated the two germline ends. The CDR3 has 12 amino acids.

This clonotype was found many times. The V call is TRBV20-1, the J call TRBJ1-2; D is possibly TRBD1 (5 bases). Germline V gives CDR1 DFQATT, CDR2 SNEGSKA (reference sequence). This CDR3 is 11 amino acids long. The ends were cut back, 8 bases at V and 8 bases at J, with 15 bases in the middle. DNA for the CDR3: TGCAGTATCCTAACGGGGCTCGGCTACACCTTC. It encodes CSILTGLGYTF.